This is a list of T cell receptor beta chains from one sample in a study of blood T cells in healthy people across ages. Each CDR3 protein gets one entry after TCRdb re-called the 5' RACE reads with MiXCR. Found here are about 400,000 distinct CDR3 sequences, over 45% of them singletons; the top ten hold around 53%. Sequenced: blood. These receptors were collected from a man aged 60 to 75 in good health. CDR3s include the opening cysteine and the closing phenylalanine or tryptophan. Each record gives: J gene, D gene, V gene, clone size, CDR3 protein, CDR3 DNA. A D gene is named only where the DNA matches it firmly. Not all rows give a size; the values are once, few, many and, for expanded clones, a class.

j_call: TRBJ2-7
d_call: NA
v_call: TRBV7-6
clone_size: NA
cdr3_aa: CASSNHPGADEQYF
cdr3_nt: TGTGCCAGCAGCAACCACCCGGGTGCAGACGAGCAGTACTTC

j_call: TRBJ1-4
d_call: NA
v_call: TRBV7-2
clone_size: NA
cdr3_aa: CASSLDPGRNEKLFF
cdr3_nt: TGTGCCAGCAGCTTAGATCCAGGGCGGAATGAAAAACTGTTTTTT

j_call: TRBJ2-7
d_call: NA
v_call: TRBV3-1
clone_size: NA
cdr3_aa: CASSLNQKSYEQYF
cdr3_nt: TGTGCCAGCAGCCTTAACCAGAAATCCTACGAGCAGTACTTC

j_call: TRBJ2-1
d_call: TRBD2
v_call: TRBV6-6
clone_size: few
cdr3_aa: CVSSALAGKGEQFF
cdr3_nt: TGTGTCAGCAGTGCGCTAGCGGGGAAGGGTGAGCAGTTCTTC

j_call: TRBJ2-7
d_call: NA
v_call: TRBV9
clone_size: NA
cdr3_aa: CASSLGDPHEQYF
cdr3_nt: TGTGCCAGCAGCCTAGGGGACCCCCACGAGCAGTACTTC

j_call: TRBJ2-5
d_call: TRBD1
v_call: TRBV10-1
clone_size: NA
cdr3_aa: CASSDRGLETQYF
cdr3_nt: TGCGCCAGCAGTGATAGGGGGCTAGAGACCCAGTACTTC

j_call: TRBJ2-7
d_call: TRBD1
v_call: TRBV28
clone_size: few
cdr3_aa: CASREGQGHEQYF
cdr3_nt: TGTGCCAGCAGGGAGGGACAGGGGCACGAGCAGTACTTC

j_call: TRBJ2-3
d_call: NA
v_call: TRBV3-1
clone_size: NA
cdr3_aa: CASSPSYSGTDTQYF
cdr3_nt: TGTGCCAGCAGCCCATCGTACAGCGGCACAGATACGCAGTATTTT

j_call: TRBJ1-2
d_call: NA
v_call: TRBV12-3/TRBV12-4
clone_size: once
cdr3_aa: CASSISPSNYGYTF
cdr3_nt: TGTGCCAGCAGCATAAGCCCCAGCAACTATGGCTACACCTTC

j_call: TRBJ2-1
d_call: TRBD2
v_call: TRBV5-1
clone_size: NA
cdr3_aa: CASSLDGTSGRGGEQFF
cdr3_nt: TGCGCCAGCAGCTTGGATGGGACTAGCGGGAGGGGAGGTGAGCAGTTCTTC

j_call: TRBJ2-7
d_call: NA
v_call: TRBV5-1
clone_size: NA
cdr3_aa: CASSTGTFLGYNEQYF
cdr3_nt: TGCGCCAGCAGCACTGGGACATTCCTAGGGTACAATGAGCAGTACTTC

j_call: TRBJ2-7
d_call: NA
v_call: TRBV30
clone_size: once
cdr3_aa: CAWGGGGREKGYEQYF
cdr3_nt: TGTGCCTGGGGGGGAGGAGGCAGGGAAAAAGGTTACGAGCAGTACTTC

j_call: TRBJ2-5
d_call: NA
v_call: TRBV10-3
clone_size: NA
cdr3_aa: CAISDLGQETQYF
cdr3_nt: TGTGCCATCAGTGACCTGGGACAAGAGACCCAGTACTTC

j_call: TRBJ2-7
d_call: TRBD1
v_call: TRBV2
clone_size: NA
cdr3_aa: CASRSGQGTCEQYF
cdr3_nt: TGTGCCAGCAGATCCGGACAGGGGACCTGCGAGCAGTACTTC

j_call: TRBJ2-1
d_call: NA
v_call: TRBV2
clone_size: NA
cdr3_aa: CASSERGQAQLYNEQFF
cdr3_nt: TGTGCCAGCAGTGAACGTGGGCAGGCCCAACTCTACAATGAGCAGTTCTTC

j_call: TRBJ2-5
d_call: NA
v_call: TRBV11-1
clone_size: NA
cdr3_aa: CASSSSTADEQYF
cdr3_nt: TGTGCCAGCAGCTCCTCGACGGCAGATGAGCAGTACTTC

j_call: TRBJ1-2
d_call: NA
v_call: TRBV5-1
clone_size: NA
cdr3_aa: CASSTLGGDYGYTF
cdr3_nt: TGCGCCAGCAGCACTTTAGGGGGAGACTATGGCTACACCTTC

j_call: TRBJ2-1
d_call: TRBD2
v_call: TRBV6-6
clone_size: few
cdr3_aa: CASRGGGTYNEQFF
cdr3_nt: TGTGCCAGCAGGGGCGGGGGAACCTACAATGAGCAGTTCTTC